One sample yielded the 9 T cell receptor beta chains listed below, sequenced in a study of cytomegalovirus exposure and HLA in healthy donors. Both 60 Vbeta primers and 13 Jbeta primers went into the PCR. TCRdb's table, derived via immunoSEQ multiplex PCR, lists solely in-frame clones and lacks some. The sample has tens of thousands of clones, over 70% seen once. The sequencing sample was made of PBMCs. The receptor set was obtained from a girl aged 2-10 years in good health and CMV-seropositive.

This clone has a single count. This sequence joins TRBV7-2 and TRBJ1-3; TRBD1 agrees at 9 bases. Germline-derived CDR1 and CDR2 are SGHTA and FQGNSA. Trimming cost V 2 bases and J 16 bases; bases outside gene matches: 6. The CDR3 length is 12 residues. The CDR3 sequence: CASSLSQGAGYF. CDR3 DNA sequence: TGTGCCAGCAGCTTATCACAGGGGGCCGGGTATTTT.

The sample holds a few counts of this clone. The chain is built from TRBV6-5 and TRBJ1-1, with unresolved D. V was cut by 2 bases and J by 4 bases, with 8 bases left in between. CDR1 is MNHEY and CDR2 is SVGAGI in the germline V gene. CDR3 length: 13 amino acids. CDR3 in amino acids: CASSYTGSTEAFF. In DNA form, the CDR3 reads TGTGCCAGCAGTTACACGGGGTCCACTGAAGCTTTCTTT.

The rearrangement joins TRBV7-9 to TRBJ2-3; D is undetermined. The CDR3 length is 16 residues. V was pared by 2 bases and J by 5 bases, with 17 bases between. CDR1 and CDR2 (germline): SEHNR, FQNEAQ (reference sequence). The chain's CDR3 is CASSLREIIDGDTQYF. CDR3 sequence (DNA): TGTGCCAGCAGCTTACGAGAGATAATAGATGGAGATACGCAGTATTTT. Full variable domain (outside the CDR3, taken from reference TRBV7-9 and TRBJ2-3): DTGVSQNPRHKITKRGQNVTFRCDPISEHNRLYWYRQTLGQGPEFLTYFQNEAQLEKSRLLSDRFSAERPKGSFSTLEIQRTEQGDSAMYLCASSLREIIDGDTQYFGPGTRLTVL.

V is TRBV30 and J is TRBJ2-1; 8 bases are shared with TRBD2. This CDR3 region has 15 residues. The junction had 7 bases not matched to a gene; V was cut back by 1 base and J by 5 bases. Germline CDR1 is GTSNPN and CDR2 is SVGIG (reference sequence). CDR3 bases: TGTGCCTGGAGTGCAGGGCTAGCGGGTAACAATGAGCAGTTCTTC. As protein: CAWSAGLAGNNEQFF.

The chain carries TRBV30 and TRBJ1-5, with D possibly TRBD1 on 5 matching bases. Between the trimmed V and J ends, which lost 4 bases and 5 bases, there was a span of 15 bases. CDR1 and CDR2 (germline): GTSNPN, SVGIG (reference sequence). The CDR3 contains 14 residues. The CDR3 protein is CAWTGVGGDQPQHF. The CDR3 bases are TGTGCCTGGACTGGGGTGGGGGGGGATCAGCCCCAGCATTTT.

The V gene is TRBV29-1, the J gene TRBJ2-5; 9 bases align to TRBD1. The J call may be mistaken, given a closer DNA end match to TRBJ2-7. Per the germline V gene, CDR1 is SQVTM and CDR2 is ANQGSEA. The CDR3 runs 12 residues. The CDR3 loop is CSVGQGAYEQYF. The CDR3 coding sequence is TGCAGCGTGGGACAGGGCGCCTACGAGCAGTACTTC.

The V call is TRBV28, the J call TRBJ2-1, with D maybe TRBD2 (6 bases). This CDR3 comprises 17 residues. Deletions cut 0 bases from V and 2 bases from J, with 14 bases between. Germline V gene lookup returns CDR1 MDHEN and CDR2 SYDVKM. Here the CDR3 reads CASSLWNRAGAYNEQFF. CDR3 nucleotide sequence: TGTGCCAGCAGTTTATGGAATCGAGCGGGTGCCTACAATGAGCAGTTCTTC.

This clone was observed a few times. CDR3 protein: CASSQDSGTEQYF. Here the CDR3 DNA reads TGCGCCAGCAGCCAAGATTCGGGAACCGAGCAGTACTTC. The chain couples TRBV4-3 to TRBJ2-7; tentative D call: TRBD2 (5 bases). The V gene's germline CDR1 is LGHNA and CDR2 YSLEER. The CDR3 contains 13 residues. Trimming took 0 bases from V and 6 from J, leaving 9 bases between them.

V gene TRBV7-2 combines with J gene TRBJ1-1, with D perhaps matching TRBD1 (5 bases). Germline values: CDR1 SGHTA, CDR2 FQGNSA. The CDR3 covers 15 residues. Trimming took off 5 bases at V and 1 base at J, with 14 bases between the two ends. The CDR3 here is CASSPQGRGNTEAFF. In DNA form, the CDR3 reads TGTGCCAGCAGCCCTCAGGGTAGAGGGAACACTGAAGCTTTCTTT.